This T cell receptor (beta chain) was captured in a study of yellow fever vaccine responses in identical twins. Whole-study findings and limits: Twins showed a vaccine T cell response that reportedly seemed partly convergent, partly personalized.

Via MiXCR, TCRdb re-called the RT-PCR reads, giving one row per CDR3 protein. The table includes about 4,700 distinct CDR3 sequences, over 85% detected once. V gave up 0 bases and J gave up 4 bases; unmatched junction bases: 12. Germline V CDR1 and CDR2: SGHAT, FQDESV (reference sequence). There are 18 residues in the CDR3. In the case of this clonotype: Its antigen is still unknown.

The TCR comes from a woman under 30 who received the yellow fever vaccine. The specimen was T cells from blood (PBMCs), unsorted or a sorted subset (not recorded which), collected before or after yellow fever vaccination (not recorded which). J is TRBJ2-7 and V is TRBV11-1; 10 positions agree with TRBD1. The CDR3 loop is CASSLAVGQGSFRYEQYF. The CDR3 DNA reads as TGTGCCAGCAGCTTAGCGGTGGGACAGGGGAGTTTCAGGTACGAGCAGTACTTC.